This T cell receptor (beta chain) was documented in a study of blood T cells in healthy people across ages. The germline V and J ends were trimmed by 6 bases and 8 bases, with 20 bases remaining between them. The germline CDR1 and CDR2 sequences are MNHEY and SMNVEV (reference sequence). The length of the CDR3 is 15 residues. Per-sample PBMC isolation yielded at least 6.5 million cells. Primers used in a second PCR of about 7 to 11 cycles were a sample-barcoded 5' primer and a J-beta primer mix. Any given sample supplied a minimum of 3 million CDR3-containing paired-end reads. TCRdb re-derived calls from the 5' RACE reads in MiXCR, one entry per CDR3 protein. The table has 1,100,000 or so distinct CDR3 sequences, roughly 45% seen once.

The source material was blood. The rearrangement uses TRBV27 and TRBJ2-1, with D perhaps assigned TRBD1 or TRBD2 (6 bases each). The clonotype was recovered from a woman aged 55-69 years in good health. The CDR3 bases are TGTGCCAGCAGGAAATATGGGGGCTCTAGCGATGAGCAGTTCTTC. This translates into CASRKYGGSSDEQFF.